The next 26 T cell receptor beta chains were all read from a single sample in a study of cytomegalovirus exposure and HLA in healthy donors. The PCR made use of 60 Vbeta and 13 Jbeta primers. This table comes from immunoSEQ multiplex PCR, and its TCRdb copy is limited to in-frame clones, with some not included. This sample has some 200,000 clones, with 77% found just once. The sequenced sample consisted of PBMCs. The source is a woman aged 60 to 75 in good health and CMV-seropositive.

The chain is built from TRBV7-2 and TRBJ1-1; D is unresolved. V lost 3 bases and J 2 bases, leaving 10 bases between the germline ends. The CDR3 length is 14 residues. Germline V gene lookup returns CDR1 SGHTA and CDR2 FQGNSA. The CDR3 DNA reads as TGTGCCAGCAGCTTCCAAACGGGAAACACTGAAGCTTTCTTT. Its translation: CASSFQTGNTEAFF.

V gene TRBV19 combines with J gene TRBJ2-5; 10 nucleotides match TRBD2. The CDR3 is 13 residues long. The germline V gene encodes CDR1 LNHDA and CDR2 SQIVND (reference sequence). CDR3 DNA: TGTGCTAGCAGCGGGGGGGCAATTGAGACCCAGTACTTC. This codes for CASSGGAIETQYF.

V usage is TRBV6-5 and J usage is TRBJ2-4; TRBD2 is a possible D gene (5 bases). The germline V and J ends were trimmed by 6 bases and 0 bases, with 9 bases remaining between them. The germline CDR1 and CDR2 sequences are MNHEY and SVGAGI. The CDR3 is 14 residues long. CDR3 sequence reads: CASRTTLAKNIQYF. In DNA, the CDR3 is TGTGCCAGCAGGACTACCTTAGCCAAAAACATTCAGTACTTC.

The gene calls are TRBV5-4 and TRBJ2-1, with 7 nucleotides matching TRBD1. There are 16 residues in the CDR3. Losses at the gene ends were 4 bases for V and 2 bases for J; bases not matched to a gene: 9. CDR1 and CDR2 (germline): SGHNT, YYREEE (reference sequence). CDR3: CASSNWTGVAYNEQFF. The CDR3 nucleotides are TGTGCCAGCAGCAACTGGACAGGCGTTGCCTACAATGAGCAGTTCTTC.

V gene TRBV2 combines with J gene TRBJ1-6; D might be TRBD1 (5 bases). This CDR3 contains 12 residues. Trimming pared 6 bases from V and 9 bases from J, leaving 9 bases between. The germline gives CDR1 SNHLY, CDR2 FYNNEI. As DNA, the CDR3 is TGTGCCAGCAGACGGGGGTCTTCACCCCTCCACTTT. This encodes CASRRGSSPLHF.

This chain uses TRBV30 with TRBJ1-6; possible D gene TRBD1, 6 bases. The CDR3 is 14 residues long. V lost 4 bases, J lost 7 bases, and 14 bases lay in between. From germline, CDR1 is GTSNPN and CDR2 SVGIG (reference sequence). As DNA, the CDR3 is TGTGCCTGGACAGGGGCACGGGGAAATTCACCCCTCCACTTT. Translated: CAWTGARGNSPLHF.

J is TRBJ2-5 and V is TRBV7-9, with 10 bases identical to TRBD1. CDR3 length equals 14 residues. Germline V gene sequence: CDR1 SEHNR, CDR2 FQNEAQ (reference sequence). With V trimmed by 5 bases and J by 4 bases, 4 bases remained unmatched. The CDR3 nucleotides read TGTGCCAGCAGCGTAGGGACAGGGGCAGAGACCCAGTACTTC. Translation: CASSVGTGAETQYF.

In this sample, this clone turned up a few times. The sample carries other DNA sequences with the same CDR3. The chain is built from TRBV5-1 and TRBJ1-3; D unclear. CDR3 size: 13 residues. The germline gives CDR1 SGHRS, CDR2 YFSETQ. The V and J ends lost 2 bases and 0 bases respectively, with 3 bases between them. The CDR3 reads CASSFNSGNTIYF. CDR3 sequence (DNA): TGCGCCAGCAGCTTTAACTCTGGAAACACCATATATTTT.

In the case of this clone: Mismatch with germline at one junction end may stem from a read error. The V and J genes are TRBV6-1 and TRBJ2-3, with 7 positions matching TRBD1. CDR1 MNHNS and CDR2 SASEGT come from the germline V gene. The CDR3 is 15 amino acids. The CDR3 loop reads CASSDSRWGTVTQYF. CDR3 nucleotides: TGTGCCAGCAGTGACTCCCGATGGGGGACAGTTACGCAGTATTTT.

Only one count was recorded for this clone. The chain carries TRBV10-3 and TRBJ1-3; 8 bases match TRBD1. The closer fit of TRBJ2-2 to the DNA end suggests the J call may be wrong. Per germline, CDR1 ENHRY and CDR2 SYGVKD. This CDR3 is built from 14 residues. The CDR3 coding sequence is TGTGCCATCAGGGGACAGGTAAACACCGGGGAGCTGTTTTTT. Its protein is CAIRGQVNTGELFF.

This clone was detected a few times. The CDR3 coding sequence is TGTGCCAGCAGTGCCCCGGCAGGGGCACTCACTAGCACAGATACGCAGTATTTT. Translated: CASSAPAGALTSTDTQYF. The gene calls are TRBV2 and TRBJ2-3; maybe TRBD1 (6 bases). Germline-derived CDR1 and CDR2 are SNHLY and FYNNEI. Trimming took off 4 bases at V and 0 bases at J, with 20 bases between the two ends. The CDR3 is made up of 18 amino acids.

This chain uses TRBV6-5 with TRBJ1-5, with D unclear. Trimming cost V 8 bases and J 0 bases, with 8 bases left between them. This CDR3 is 13 amino acids long. CDR1 is MNHEY, CDR2 SVGAGI, per germline. The CDR3 sequence is CASSGSSNQPQHF. For the CDR3, the DNA is TGTGCCAGCTCCGGGTCTAGCAATCAGCCCCAGCATTTT.

This clone has a handful of counts. V is TRBV15 and J is TRBJ2-7, with TRBD2 matching over 7 bases. The junction had 7 bases not matched to a gene; V was cut back by 1 base and J by 4 bases. This CDR3 is 15 amino acids long. From germline, CDR1 is LNHNV and CDR2 YYDKDF (reference sequence). The CDR3 spells CATSRGLAGPYEQYF. CDR3 nucleotides: TGTGCCACCAGCAGAGGGTTAGCGGGCCCATACGAGCAGTACTTC. Full variable domain (missing parts from reference TRBV15 and TRBJ2-7): DAMVIQNPRYQVTQFGKPVTLSCSQTLNHNVMYWYQQKSSQAPKLLFHYYDKDFNNEADTPDNFQSRRPNTSFCFLDIRSPGLGDTAMYLCATSRGLAGPYEQYFGPGTRLTVT.

The V and J genes are TRBV7-9 and TRBJ2-5, with TRBD2 as a possible D gene (6 bases). The CDR3 totals 15 residues. The germline gives CDR1 SEHNR, CDR2 FQNEAQ (reference sequence). V lost 4 bases, J lost 5 bases, and 17 bases lay in between. The chain's CDR3 is CASSSRDLLPETQYF. The CDR3 nucleotides are TGTGCCAGCAGCTCGCGGGACCTTTTGCCGGAGACCCAGTACTTC.

This clone was observed once. The chain couples TRBV6-5 to TRBJ1-2; 7 nucleotides match TRBD1. Trimming at V came to 6 bases and at J to 3 bases, leaving 4 bases not matched to a gene. Germline-derived CDR1 and CDR2 are MNHEY and SVGAGI. This CDR3 is 13 amino acids long. CDR3 loop: CASRPTGDYGYTF. The CDR3 DNA is TGTGCCAGCAGACCTACAGGGGACTATGGCTACACCTTC.

This clone showed up just a few times. The chain carries TRBV6-1 and TRBJ1-6; D not certain. The V end was cut by 8 bases, the J end by 9 bases, with 11 bases between. Germline CDR1 MNHNS, CDR2 SASEGT. The CDR3 is 12 residues long. This chain's CDR3 is CASGLIFSPLHF. The CDR3 bases are TGTGCCAGCGGACTTATTTTTTCACCCCTCCACTTT.

The V and J genes are TRBV7-5 and TRBJ2-2; no DNA check was done on the table's D call, TRBD1. TRBV7-5 is given as a pseudogene. CDR3 length: 16 residues. The CDR3 reads CVRSLICVRNTGELFF. The CDR3 coding sequence is TGTGTCAGAAGCTTAATTTGTGTCAGAAACACCGGGGAGCTGTTTTTT.

This sequence joins TRBV9 and TRBJ2-1; 9 nucleotides line up with TRBD2. The V gene end was trimmed by 4 bases and the J gene end by 0 bases; junction bases not matched to a gene: 11. This CDR3 is built from 18 residues. Germline V gene data show CDR1 as SGDLS and CDR2 as YYNGEE. Here the CDR3 reads CASSKQSGRPISYNEQFF. The CDR3 nucleotides read TGTGCCAGCAGCAAACAGAGCGGGAGGCCTATCTCCTACAATGAGCAGTTCTTC. Supplemented by reference TRBV9 and TRBJ2-1, the full variable domain reads DSGVTQTPKHLITATGQRVTLRCSPRSGDLSVYWYQQSLDQGLQFLIQYYNGEERAKGNILERFSAQQFPDLHSELNLSSLELGDSALYFCASSKQSGRPISYNEQFFGPGTRLTVL.

The rearrangement joins TRBV5-1 to TRBJ1-2; D not certain. Germline V gene data show CDR1 as SGHRS and CDR2 as YFSETQ. The CDR3 has 16 residues. Trimming took off 0 bases at V and 0 bases at J, with 12 bases between the two ends. In DNA, the CDR3 is TGCGCCAGCAGCTTGGCGGCTACAGTGACTAACTATGGCTACACCTTC. Its protein is CASSLAATVTNYGYTF.

This chain uses TRBV10-3 with TRBJ1-1, with D perhaps TRBD1 (6 bases). This CDR3 is built from 14 residues. CDR1 is ENHRY and CDR2 is SYGVKD in the germline V gene. Trimming pared 3 bases from V and 1 base from J, leaving 9 bases between. The CDR3 spells CAISEVQGNTEAFF. CDR3 DNA: TGTGCCATCAGTGAAGTACAGGGGAACACTGAAGCTTTCTTT.

This chain joins TRBV7-6 and TRBJ1-6; 10 nucleotides agree with TRBD1. After removal of 3 bases from V and 8 bases from J, the junction contained 1 base not matched to a gene. In germline, CDR1 is SGHVS, CDR2 FNYEAQ. CDR3 size: 14 residues. CDR3 DNA: TGTGCCAGCAGCTTCGGGACAGGGGATTCACCCCTCCACTTT. Translated, it gives CASSFGTGDSPLHF.

This clone turned up a few times. This chain links TRBV5-1 with TRBJ1-5, with D perhaps TRBD1 (6 bases). Germline V gene lookup returns CDR1 SGHRS and CDR2 YFSETQ. V was shortened by 1 base and J by 2 bases, with 10 bases between the two germline ends. The CDR3 is 15 residues long. CDR3 DNA: TGCGCCAGCAGCTTGAAAGGGGGTGGCAATCAGCCCCAGCATTTT. Encoded protein: CASSLKGGGNQPQHF.

The chain employs TRBV7-2 and TRBJ1-2; D gene unclear. From germline, CDR1 is SGHTA and CDR2 FQGNSA. The CDR3 totals 11 residues. V lost 1 base and J lost 8, with 5 bases in between. In nucleotides, the CDR3 is TGTGCCAGCAGCTTAGTCTTGGGCTACACCTTC. Its translation: CASSLVLGYTF.

The V and J genes are TRBV11-3 and TRBJ2-2; D might be TRBD1 (6 bases). The CDR3 totals 14 residues. The V end was cut by 5 bases, the J end by 3 bases, with 10 bases between. The germline V gene has CDR1 SGHNT and CDR2 YENEEA. The CDR3 here is CASSRAGDTGELFF. The CDR3 DNA reads as TGTGCCAGCAGCCGTGCAGGGGACACCGGGGAGCTGTTTTTT.

The chain recombines TRBV19 with TRBJ2-5; the match to TRBD2 covers 8 bases. The germline CDR1 and CDR2 sequences are LNHDA and SQIVND (reference sequence). This CDR3 comprises 13 residues. Trimming at V came to 7 bases and at J to 3 bases, leaving 4 bases not matched to a gene. The CDR3 bases are TGTGCCAGTACAACTAGCGGCAAAGAGACCCAGTACTTC. Translated: CASTTSGKETQYF. Drawing the rest from reference TRBV19 and TRBJ2-5, the complete variable domain is DGGITQSPKYLFRKEGQNVTLSCEQNLNHDAMYWYRQDPGQGLRLIYYSQIVNDFQKGDIAEGYSVSREKKESFPLTVTSAQKNPTAFYLCASTTSGKETQYFGPGTRLLVL.

The chain has TRBV6-4 and TRBJ2-7; 8 bases fit TRBD1. This CDR3 is built from 13 residues. V gave up 6 bases and J gave up 5 bases; unmatched junction bases: 6. Per germline, CDR1 MRHNA and CDR2 SNTAGT. The CDR3: CASSLRQGNEQYF. In DNA, the CDR3 is TGTGCCAGCAGCCTCCGACAGGGGAACGAGCAGTACTTC.